The 23 T cell receptor beta chains reported below all come from one sample, sequenced in a study of OX40 agonist ivuxolimab in advanced cancers. Sequencing used immunoSEQ multiplex PCR; TCRdb keeps in-frame clones, though not all of them. This table holds over 40,000 clones, around 86% found once. Sequencing used CD4+ or CD8+ T cells sorted from blood, obtained in a trial of the OX40 agonist ivuxolimab. The receptor set was obtained from an adult with an advanced solid tumor such as melanoma, head and neck, liver or kidney cancer.

The chain employs TRBV28 and TRBJ1-3, with TRBD1 matching over 7 bases. The length of the CDR3 is 14 residues. Germline values: CDR1 MDHEN, CDR2 SYDVKM. V gave up 10 bases and J gave up 5 bases; unmatched junction bases: 11. Here the CDR3 DNA reads TGTGCCACCACCGCGGGACAGAGTAGAAACACCATATATTTT. Translated, it gives CATTAGQSRNTIYF.

The chain has TRBV19 and TRBJ2-1; 9 nucleotides align to TRBD2. CDR3 size: 17 residues. V lost 8 bases, J lost 9 bases, and 20 bases stayed unmatched. The germline V gene has CDR1 LNHDA and CDR2 SQIVND (reference sequence). This chain's CDR3 is CASGTSAGGRARGEQFF. CDR3 coding DNA: TGTGCCAGTGGCACCTCAGCGGGCGGGAGGGCCCGAGGTGAGCAGTTCTTC.

The chain has TRBV6-5 and TRBJ2-1, with D maybe TRBD2 (6 bases). V was trimmed by 2 bases and J by 7 bases, leaving 18 bases between them. The CDR3 length is 16 residues. Germline CDR1 is MNHEY and CDR2 is SVGAGI. CDR3 nucleotide sequence: TGTGCCAGCAGTTACCTCGGAGGGTTGGAACGGAATGAGCAGTTCTTC. Its translation is CASSYLGGLERNEQFF.

The V call is TRBV13, the J call TRBJ2-7; 10 bases are shared with TRBD2. V shed 4 bases, J shed 1 base, and the junction held 13 bases outside the gene matches. CDR1 is PRHDT, CDR2 FYEKMQ, per germline (reference sequence). The CDR3 has 18 residues. The CDR3 nucleotides are TGTGCCAGCAGCTCCCGGACTAGCGGCCCGGCGGTGTCCTACGAGCAGTACTTC. Translated: CASSSRTSGPAVSYEQYF.

The chain carries TRBV6-6 and TRBJ1-4; 9 positions match TRBD1. Germline V lookup: CDR1 MNHNY, CDR2 SVGAGI (reference sequence). After removal of 5 bases from V and 7 bases from J, the junction contained 2 bases not matched to a gene. CDR3 size: 13 residues. The DNA of the CDR3 is TGTGCCAGCAGTACAGGGGGCCCTGAAAAACTGTTTTTT. This sequence encodes CASSTGGPEKLFF.

The V gene is TRBV15, the J gene TRBJ2-3, with unresolved D. Germline loops: CDR1 LNHNV, CDR2 YYDKDF (reference sequence). This CDR3 spans 14 amino acids. The germline V and J ends were trimmed by 0 bases and 1 base, with 5 bases remaining between them. CDR3 sequence reads: CATSRDLGTDTQYF. The CDR3 nucleotides are TGTGCCACCAGCAGAGATCTAGGCACAGATACGCAGTATTTT.

The genes are TRBV28 and TRBJ2-7, with TRBD2 identical over 9 bases. Looked up from germline, CDR1 is MDHEN and CDR2 is SYDVKM. This CDR3 has 16 residues. V lost 5 bases and J lost 2; bases outside the gene matches: 10. Here the CDR3 DNA reads TGTGCCAGCAGTCCATCAACTAGCGGGCTCACCTACGAGCAGTACTTC. Amino acid sequence: CASSPSTSGLTYEQYF.

The chain carries TRBV29-1 and TRBJ2-3; TRBD2 aligns across 8 bases. The CDR3 consists of 16 residues. CDR1 is SQVTM, CDR2 ANQGSEA, per germline. After removal of 5 bases from V and 2 bases from J, the junction contained 12 bases not matched to a gene. The CDR3 loop reads CSVLPGLALATDTQYF. The DNA for the CDR3 is TGCAGCGTTCTTCCTGGACTAGCCCTTGCCACAGATACGCAGTATTTT.

The genes are TRBV7-9 and TRBJ2-7, with no clear D. The germline CDR1 and CDR2 sequences are SEHNR and FQNEAQ (reference sequence). The CDR3 sequence is 12 residues long. Trimming removed 5 bases at V and 0 bases at J, with 5 bases between. CDR3 DNA: TGTGCCAGCAGCCCTAGCTCCTACGAGCAGTACTTC. It yields the protein CASSPSSYEQYF.

The chain combines TRBV18 with TRBJ1-1; D is unclear. Trimming cost V 3 bases and J 3 bases, with 11 bases left between them. The CDR3 runs to 14 residues. Germline values: CDR1 KGHSH, CDR2 LQKENI. The CDR3 spells CASSPLGSHTEAFF. In DNA form, the CDR3 reads TGTGCCAGCTCACCCCTGGGGTCGCACACTGAAGCTTTCTTT.

The chain employs TRBV19 and TRBJ2-7, with 10 bases identical to TRBD1. CDR3 size: 15 residues. V was pared by 7 bases and J by 3 bases, with 9 bases of the junction left unmatched. Germline CDR1 is LNHDA and CDR2 is SQIVND (reference sequence). The CDR3 nucleotides are TGTGCCAGTAACACCGACGGGACAGGGGTCTACGAGCAGTACTTC. Protein: CASNTDGTGVYEQYF.

The CDR3 DNA follows: TGTGCCAGCTCACGGCCGGGAAGCTCCTACAATGAGCAGTTCTTC. Translated: CASSRPGSSYNEQFF. This chain links TRBV18 with TRBJ2-1; TRBD2 might be the D (5 bases). V lost 4 bases to trimming and J lost 0 bases, with 10 bases between them. CDR3 size: 15 residues. Germline CDR1 is KGHSH and CDR2 is LQKENI.

The V call is TRBV5-1, the J call TRBJ2-5; 12 positions agree with TRBD2. The germline gives CDR1 SGHRS, CDR2 YFSETQ. This CDR3 has 15 residues. V lost 4 bases to trimming and J lost 5 bases; unmatched junction nucleotides: 6. This chain's CDR3 is CASSLSTSGGETQYF. In nucleotides, the CDR3 is TGCGCCAGCAGCCTCTCGACTAGCGGGGGTGAGACCCAGTACTTC.

The rearrangement uses TRBV6-6 and TRBJ1-5; D is ambiguous. Germline-derived CDR1 and CDR2 are MNHNY and SVGAGI (reference sequence). The V gene lost 2 bases and the J gene lost 7 bases, with 15 bases spanning the gap. The CDR3 is 15 residues long. The CDR3 DNA reads TGTGCCAGCAGTTACGAAGAATCTGCCGGACAGCCCCAGCATTTT. Translated: CASSYEESAGQPQHF.

V usage is TRBV28 and J usage is TRBJ2-1; 8 positions match TRBD2. Germline V gene lookup returns CDR1 MDHEN and CDR2 SYDVKM. CDR3 size: 19 residues. The V gene end was trimmed by 4 bases and the J gene end by 3 bases; junction bases not matched to a gene: 17. CDR3 loop: CASSWGLGYSEHNYNEQFF. The DNA for the CDR3 is TGTGCCAGCAGTTGGGGACTAGGTTATTCTGAACACAACTACAATGAGCAGTTCTTC.

The rearrangement uses TRBV1 and TRBJ2-7; the table's TRBD1 call for D was not verified on the DNA. TRBV1 is a known pseudogene. This CDR3 has 14 amino acids. The CDR3 DNA reads as TGCACCAGCAGCCAAGGGCTCTCGTCTGGCGAGCAGTACTTC. This encodes CTSSQGLSSGEQYF.

The genes are TRBV4-2 and TRBJ1-2; 10 nucleotides agree with TRBD1. Germline V gives CDR1 LGHNA, CDR2 YNFKEQ. The CDR3 has 16 residues. V shed 4 bases, J shed 3 bases, and the junction held 8 bases outside the gene matches. The CDR3 DNA reads TGTGCCAGCAGCCCAACCGGGACAGGGGCAGACTATGGCTACACCTTC. Translating gives CASSPTGTGADYGYTF.

The CDR3 bases are TGTGCCAGCGGGCAGGGTCAGGATCAGCCCCAGCATTTT. This sequence encodes CASGQGQDQPQHF. V gene TRBV7-2 combines with J gene TRBJ1-5; D possibly corresponds to TRBD1 (5 bases). The CDR3 spans 13 residues. CDR1 is SGHTA and CDR2 is FQGNSA in the germline V gene. V gave up 8 bases and J gave up 5 bases, with 13 bases separating them.

The J gene is TRBJ1-2, the V gene TRBV28; D unresolved. V was cut by 4 bases and J by 6 bases, with 12 bases left in between. The CDR3 consists of 13 residues. Germline assignment: CDR1 MDHEN and CDR2 SYDVKM. The CDR3 DNA sequence: TGTGCCAGCAGTTCCCGGATAACCCATGGCTACACCTTC. It is translated as CASSSRITHGYTF.

The V call is TRBV4-2, the J call TRBJ1-3; TRBD1 might be the D (6 bases). The CDR3 runs to 17 residues. Trimming removed 0 bases at V and 2 bases at J, with 14 bases between. The V gene's germline CDR1 is LGHNA and CDR2 YNFKEQ. CDR3 residues: CASSQEVGRGTGNTIYF. DNA of the CDR3: TGTGCCAGCAGCCAAGAAGTGGGCAGGGGCACTGGAAACACCATATATTTT.

This chain uses TRBV7-9 with TRBJ2-3; unclear D gene. The germline V gene encodes CDR1 SEHNR and CDR2 FQNEAQ (reference sequence). CDR3 length: 13 amino acids. Deletions cut 8 bases from V and 0 bases from J, with 9 bases between. In DNA form, the CDR3 reads TGTGCCAGCGGGCATACTAGCACAGATACGCAGTATTTT. It is translated as CASGHTSTDTQYF.

The V and J genes are TRBV28 and TRBJ1-6; possibly TRBD1 for D (5 bases). CDR1 and CDR2 from the germline V gene are MDHEN and SYDVKM. V lost 2 bases to trimming and J lost 4 bases, with 9 bases between them. This CDR3 comprises 15 residues. The CDR3 loop is CASSLRGFYNSPLHF. CDR3 sequence (DNA): TGTGCCAGCAGTTTAAGGGGTTTTTATAATTCACCCCTCCACTTT.

This chain links TRBV7-2 with TRBJ2-4; possible D gene TRBD1, 6 bases. This CDR3 is built from 15 residues. Trimming removed 0 bases at V and 7 bases at J, with 13 bases between. CDR1 SGHTA and CDR2 FQGNSA come from the germline V gene. Here the CDR3 reads CASSLAGARANIQYF. CDR3 DNA: TGTGCCAGCAGCTTAGCGGGGGCTAGGGCGAACATTCAGTACTTC.